Sequencing of this T cell receptor (beta chain) was carried out in a study of OX40 agonist ivuxolimab in advanced cancers. General study findings and limits: Among the lowest peripheral clonal expansion occurred in 0.1-3.0 mg/kg partial responders.

Concerning this clone: The antigen is not known.

Patients had blood sampled at baseline and again on cycle 4 day 1 and cycle 7 day 1. The protocol was immunoSEQ multiplex PCR, while the TCRdb copy is restricted to in-frame clones and leaves out a portion. The sample shows roughly 10,000 clones, 77% of them seen only once. Germline V lookup: CDR1 SGHVS, CDR2 FQNEAQ. The germline V and J ends were trimmed by 4 bases and 4 bases, with 19 bases remaining between them. The CDR3 totals 16 residues. Sequences were derived from CD4+ or CD8+ T cells sorted from blood, sampled in a trial of the OX40 agonist ivuxolimab. The chain recombines TRBV7-8 with TRBJ2-5; D possibly corresponds to TRBD2 (7 bases). This clonotype originated in an adult with an advanced solid tumor such as melanoma, head and neck, liver or kidney cancer. The CDR3 reads CASSWGGGAFIETQYF. Here the CDR3 DNA reads TGTGCCAGCAGCTGGGGAGGGGGGGCTTTTATAGAGACCCAGTACTTC.